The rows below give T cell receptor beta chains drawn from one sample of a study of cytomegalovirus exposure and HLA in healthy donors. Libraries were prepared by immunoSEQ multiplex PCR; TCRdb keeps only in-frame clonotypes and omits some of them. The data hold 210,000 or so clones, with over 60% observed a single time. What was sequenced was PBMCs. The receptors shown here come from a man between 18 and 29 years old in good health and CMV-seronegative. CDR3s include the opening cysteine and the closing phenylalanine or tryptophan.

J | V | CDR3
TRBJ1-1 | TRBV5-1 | CASQVGTGTVNTEAFF
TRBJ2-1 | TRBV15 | CATSSEITGGFPYNEQFF
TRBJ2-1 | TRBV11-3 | CASTLKNLGGNEQFF
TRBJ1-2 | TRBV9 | CASSVGDSNYGYTF
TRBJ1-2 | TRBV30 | CAWSPRRESGYTF
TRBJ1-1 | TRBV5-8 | CASSPDSSEAFF
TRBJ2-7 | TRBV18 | CASSPASGRMEEQYF
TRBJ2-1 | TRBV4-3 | CASSQAGTSGSSYNEQFF
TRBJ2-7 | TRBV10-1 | CASSESRTYEQYF
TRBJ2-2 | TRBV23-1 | CASSQSKRQGRAGELFF
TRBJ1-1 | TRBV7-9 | CSSSFRDSSEAFF
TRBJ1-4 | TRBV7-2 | CASSFTGIGEKLFF
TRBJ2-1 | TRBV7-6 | CASSQDRGSGEQFF
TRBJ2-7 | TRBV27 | CATRRGTGRYEQYF
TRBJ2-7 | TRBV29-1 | CSVRDRGGEQYF
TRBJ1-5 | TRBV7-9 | CASSFDRGRVQPQHF
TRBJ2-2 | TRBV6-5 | CASRQTGGYTGELFF
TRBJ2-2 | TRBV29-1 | CSVEDWDNELFF
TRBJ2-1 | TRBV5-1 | CASRPGLVIDEQFF
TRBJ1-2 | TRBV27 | CASSLQKKQNYGYTF
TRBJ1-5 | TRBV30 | CAWSRETPNQPQHF
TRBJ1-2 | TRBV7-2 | CASSLGQGANYGYTF
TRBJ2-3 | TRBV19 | CASSIDEGTDTQYF
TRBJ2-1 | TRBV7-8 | CASSRRDRDYNEQFF
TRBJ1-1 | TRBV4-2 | CASSQEGGITEAFF
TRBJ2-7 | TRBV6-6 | CASGSLNYEQYF
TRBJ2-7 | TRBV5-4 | CARRPDSHEQYF
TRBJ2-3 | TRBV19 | CASSLTEAGAFGTDTQYF
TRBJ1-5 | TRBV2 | CASSGQFGQPQHF
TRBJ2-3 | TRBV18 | CASSPSEGQFDTDTQYF
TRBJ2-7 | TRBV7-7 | CASSLDRAHEQYF
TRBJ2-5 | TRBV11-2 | CASSLDRPSGSQETQYF
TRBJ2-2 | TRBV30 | CAWRVQGVGTGELFF
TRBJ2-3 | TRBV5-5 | CASSSGGWDTQYF
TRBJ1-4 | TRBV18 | CASSHNTGTSENEKLFF
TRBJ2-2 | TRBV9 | CASSAPTSGGASGELFF
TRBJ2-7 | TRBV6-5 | CASSYWTSGAYEQYF
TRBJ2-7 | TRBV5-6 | CASSLSGDYEQYF
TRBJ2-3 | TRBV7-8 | CAGGGGDTQYF
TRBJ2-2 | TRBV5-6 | CASSLVLAGKYGELFF
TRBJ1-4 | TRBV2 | CASSEAAGTVHEKLFF
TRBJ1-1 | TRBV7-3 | CASSLIPGRNTEAFF
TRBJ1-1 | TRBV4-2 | CASSQGHSSNTEAFF
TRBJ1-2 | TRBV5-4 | CASSAGTGGAEGGYTF